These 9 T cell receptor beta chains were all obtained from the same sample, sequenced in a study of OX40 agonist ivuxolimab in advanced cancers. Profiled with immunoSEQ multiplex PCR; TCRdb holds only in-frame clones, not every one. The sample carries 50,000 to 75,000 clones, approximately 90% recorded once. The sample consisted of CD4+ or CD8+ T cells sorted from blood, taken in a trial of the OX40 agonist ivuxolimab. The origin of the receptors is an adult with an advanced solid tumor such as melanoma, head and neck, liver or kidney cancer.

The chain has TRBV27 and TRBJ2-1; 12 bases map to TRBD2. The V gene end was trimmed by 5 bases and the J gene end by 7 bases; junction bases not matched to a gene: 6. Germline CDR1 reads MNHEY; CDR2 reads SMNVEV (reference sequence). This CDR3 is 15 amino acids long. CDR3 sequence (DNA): TGTGCCAGCAGTACTAGCGGGGGGCGTTGGAATGAGCAGTTCTTC. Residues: CASSTSGGRWNEQFF.

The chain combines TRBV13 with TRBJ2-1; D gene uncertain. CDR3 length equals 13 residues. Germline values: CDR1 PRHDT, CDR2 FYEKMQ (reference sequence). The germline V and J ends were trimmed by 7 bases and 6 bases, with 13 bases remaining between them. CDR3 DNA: TGTGCCAGCACCCCGGTGGGGATCAATGAGCAGTTCTTC. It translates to CASTPVGINEQFF.

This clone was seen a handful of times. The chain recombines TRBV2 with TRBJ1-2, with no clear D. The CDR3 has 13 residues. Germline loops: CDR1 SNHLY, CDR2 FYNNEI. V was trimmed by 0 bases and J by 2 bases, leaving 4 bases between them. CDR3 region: CASSEAINYGYTF. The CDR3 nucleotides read TGTGCCAGCAGTGAAGCCATCAACTATGGCTACACCTTC.

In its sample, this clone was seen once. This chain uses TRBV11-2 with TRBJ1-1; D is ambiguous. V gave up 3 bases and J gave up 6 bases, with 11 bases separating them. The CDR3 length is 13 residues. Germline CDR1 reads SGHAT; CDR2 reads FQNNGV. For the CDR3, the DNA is TGTGCCAGCAGCTTTGGGTGGGGTCCTGAAGCTTTCTTT. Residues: CASSFGWGPEAFF.

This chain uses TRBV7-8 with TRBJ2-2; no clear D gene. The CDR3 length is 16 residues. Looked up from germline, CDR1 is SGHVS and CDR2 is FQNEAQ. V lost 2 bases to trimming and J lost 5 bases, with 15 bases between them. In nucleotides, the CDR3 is TGTGCCAGCAGCTTATTGTCCCGGGCGCAGACCGGGGAGCTGTTTTTT. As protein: CASSLLSRAQTGELFF.

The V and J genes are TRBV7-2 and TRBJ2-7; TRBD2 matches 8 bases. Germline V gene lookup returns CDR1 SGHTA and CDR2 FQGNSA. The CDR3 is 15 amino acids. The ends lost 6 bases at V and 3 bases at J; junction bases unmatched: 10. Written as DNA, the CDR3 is TGTGCCAGCAGGGAAAGCGGGGGACCTTACTACGAGCAGTACTTC. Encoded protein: CASRESGGPYYEQYF.

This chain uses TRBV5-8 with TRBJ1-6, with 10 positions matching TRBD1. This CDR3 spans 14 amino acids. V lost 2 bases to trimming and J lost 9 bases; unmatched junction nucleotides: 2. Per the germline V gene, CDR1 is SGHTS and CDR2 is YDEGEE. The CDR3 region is CASSFGTGVSPLHF. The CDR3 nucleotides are TGTGCCAGCAGCTTTGGGACAGGGGTTTCACCCCTCCACTTT.

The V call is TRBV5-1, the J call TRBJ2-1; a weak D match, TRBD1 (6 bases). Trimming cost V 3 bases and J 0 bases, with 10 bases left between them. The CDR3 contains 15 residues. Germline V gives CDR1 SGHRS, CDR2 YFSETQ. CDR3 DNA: TGCGCCAGCAGCTCCCAGGGGAGCTCCTACAATGAGCAGTTCTTC. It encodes CASSSQGSSYNEQFF.

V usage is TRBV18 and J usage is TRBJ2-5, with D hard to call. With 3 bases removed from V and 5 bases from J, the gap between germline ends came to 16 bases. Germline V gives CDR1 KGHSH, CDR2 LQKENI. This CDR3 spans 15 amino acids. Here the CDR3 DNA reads TGTGCCAGCTCACCTCCTGCGGCCGGGCAGGAGACCCAGTACTTC. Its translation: CASSPPAAGQETQYF.